Each of the 31 T cell receptor beta chains below was sequenced from the same sample in a study of blood T cell repertoires in COVID-19. TCRdb's copy holds only in-frame clones and misses some; the assay was immunoSEQ multiplex PCR. The sample contains about 23,000 clones, about 87% of which appear only once. The source material was peripheral blood. All receptors derive from an elderly woman with active COVID-19.

V usage is TRBV3-1 (or the pseudogene TRBV3-2) and J usage is TRBJ2-7; perhaps TRBD1 as D (5 bases). The V and J ends lost 3 bases and 6 bases respectively, with 6 bases between them. The CDR3 loop spans 11 amino acids. Germline CDR1 reads LGHDT; CDR2 reads YNNKEL (reference sequence). CDR3 region: CASSQDTEQYF. For the CDR3, the DNA is TGTGCCAGCAGCCAGGACACCGAGCAGTACTTC.

The V gene is TRBV5-1, the J gene TRBJ1-4, with a weak D call TRBD1 (5 bases). The germline V and J ends were trimmed by 2 bases and 8 bases, with 13 bases remaining between them. Germline V gene sequence: CDR1 SGHRS, CDR2 YFSETQ. CDR3 length: 14 amino acids. The CDR3, as DNA: TGCGCCAGCAGCTTCCGGGGGGAGGGCGAAAAACTGTTTTTT. It specifies CASSFRGEGEKLFF. Using reference TRBV5-1 and TRBJ1-4 for the parts outside the CDR3, the full variable domain is KAGVTQTPRYLIKTRGQQVTLSCSPISGHRSVSWYQQTPGQGLQFLFEYFSETQRNKGNFPGRFSGRQFSNSRSEMNVSTLELGDSALYLCASSFRGEGEKLFFGSGTQLSVL.

The V and J genes are TRBV2 and TRBJ1-5; 7 bases line up with TRBD1. The trim removed 5 bases at V and 3 bases at J, leaving 10 bases unmatched. This CDR3 region has 16 residues. Germline CDR1 SNHLY, CDR2 FYNNEI. For the CDR3, the DNA is TGTGCCAGCAGTTCGCCTGGGACAGCCCCCAATCAGCCCCAGCATTTT. It translates to CASSSPGTAPNQPQHF.

The chain recombines TRBV19 with TRBJ1-1; D is perhaps TRBD1 (5 bases). Germline V lookup: CDR1 LNHDA, CDR2 SQIVND (reference sequence). V was cut by 7 bases and J by 10 bases, with 19 bases left in between. The CDR3 has 13 residues. The CDR3 reads CASTSAGGGRAFF. The CDR3 DNA sequence: TGTGCCAGTACCTCGGCGGGTGGGGGGAGAGCTTTCTTT.

The V call is TRBV7-9, the J call TRBJ2-1; TRBD1 matches 7 bases. V lost 7 bases, J lost 1 base, and 7 bases stayed unmatched. The CDR3 is 15 residues long. The germline V gene encodes CDR1 SEHNR and CDR2 FQNEAQ (reference sequence). The CDR3 coding sequence is TGTGCCAGCATCCCCCCAGGGGGTTCCTACAATGAGCAGTTCTTC. Translated: CASIPPGGSYNEQFF.

This clone appeared a single time. The rearrangement links TRBV2 to TRBJ2-3; D is ambiguous. Trimming cost V 6 bases and J 4 bases, with 11 bases left between them. The CDR3 is 13 amino acids. Per germline, CDR1 SNHLY and CDR2 FYNNEI. The CDR3 protein is CASSLYTADTQYF. The CDR3, as DNA: TGTGCCAGCAGCCTTTATACGGCAGATACGCAGTATTTT.

The chain is built from TRBV2 and TRBJ2-1, with 8 nucleotides matching TRBD2. The CDR3 runs to 14 residues. CDR1 is SNHLY and CDR2 is FYNNEI in the germline V gene. Unmatched junction bases numbered 7, after V lost 6 bases and J lost 6 bases. The CDR3 bases are TGTGCCAGCAGGATCCCGGGGGGGCCCAATGAGCAGTTCTTC. It is translated as CASRIPGGPNEQFF.

The chain links TRBV7-3 to TRBJ2-6; the D gene is possibly TRBD1 (6 bases). The CDR3 contains 15 residues. Germline V gene sequence: CDR1 SGHTA, CDR2 FQGTGA. Deletions cut 2 bases from V and 4 bases from J, with 9 bases between. CDR3 bases: TGTGCCAGCAGCTTAGGACAGCTCGGGGCCAACGTCCTGACTTTC. Translating gives CASSLGQLGANVLTF.

The V and J genes are TRBV3-1 (or the pseudogene TRBV3-2) and TRBJ2-7; no firm D call. Trimming removed 2 bases from V and 7 bases from J, with 6 bases in between. This CDR3 comprises 11 residues. CDR1 is LGHDT and CDR2 is YNNKEL in the germline V gene (reference sequence). CDR3 DNA sequence: TGTGCCAGCAGCCAATCGAGGGAGCAGTACTTC. Translating it yields CASSQSREQYF.

The chain is built from TRBV5-4 and TRBJ1-5, with TRBD1 matching over 8 bases. Looked up from germline, CDR1 is SGHNT and CDR2 is YYREEE (reference sequence). CDR3 length: 14 residues. V trimming: 0 bases; J trimming: 4 bases; junction bases outside the gene matches: 0. The CDR3 DNA reads TGTGCCAGCAGCTTGGACAGGGGGAATCAGCCCCAGCATTTT. Residues: CASSLDRGNQPQHF. Drawing the rest from reference TRBV5-4 and TRBJ1-5, the complete variable domain is ETGVTQSPTHLIKTRGQQVTLRCSSQSGHNTVSWYQQALGQGPQFIFQYYREEENGRGNFPPRFSGLQFPNYSSELNVNALELDDSALYLCASSLDRGNQPQHFGDGTRLSIL.

The rearrangement uses TRBV19 and TRBJ2-3; 12 positions match TRBD2. Trimming removed 4 bases from V and 4 bases from J; junction bases left unmatched: 9. The V gene's germline CDR1 is LNHDA and CDR2 SQIVND (reference sequence). This CDR3 has 17 residues. CDR3 protein: CASSNTLAGGPSDTQYF. CDR3 nucleotide sequence: TGTGCCAGTAGTAACACCCTAGCGGGGGGGCCATCAGATACGCAGTATTTT.

This sequence joins TRBV4-1 and TRBJ2-5, with no clear D. V was clipped by 4 bases and J by 4 bases, with 10 bases between them. The CDR3 extends over 13 amino acids. Germline V CDR1 and CDR2: MGHRA, YSYEKL. This CDR3 is CASSPRVGETQYF. For the CDR3, the DNA is TGCGCCAGCAGCCCCCGGGTGGGAGAGACCCAGTACTTC.

The CDR3 loop is CATGDGLAGSQETQYF. DNA for the CDR3: TGTGCCACCGGGGATGGACTAGCGGGGAGCCAAGAGACCCAGTACTTC. This chain joins TRBV15 and TRBJ2-5; 12 bases are shared with TRBD2. The CDR3 extends over 16 amino acids. With 8 bases clipped from V and 1 base from J, the junction kept 8 bases outside the gene matches. From germline, CDR1 is LNHNV and CDR2 YYDKDF (reference sequence).

V is TRBV6-1 and J is TRBJ1-1; D unclear. Germline CDR1 is MNHNS and CDR2 is SASEGT. V dropped 3 bases and J dropped 10 bases, with 9 bases sitting between them. The CDR3 sequence is 11 residues long. The CDR3 DNA sequence: TGTGCCAGCAGTGAGCGGCGAGTAGCTTTCTTT. Residues: CASSERRVAFF.

The chain combines TRBV29-1 with TRBJ1-5; a possible D gene is TRBD1 (5 bases). This CDR3 is 13 amino acids long. The V end lost 6 bases, the J end lost 2 bases, and 11 bases lay between the germline ends. CDR1 is SQVTM, CDR2 ANQGSEA, per germline. The CDR3 is CSVARGGNQPQHF. In DNA, the CDR3 is TGCAGCGTCGCCCGGGGGGGCAATCAGCCCCAGCATTTT.

This clone was counted only a few times. This chain uses TRBV19 with TRBJ2-6; D is possibly TRBD1 (6 bases). The CDR3 is made up of 18 amino acids. Per germline, CDR1 LNHDA and CDR2 SQIVND (reference sequence). The ends were cut back, 0 bases at V and 3 bases at J, with 15 bases in the middle. In nucleotides, the CDR3 is TGTGCCAGTAGTATAGATTCACAGGGATTCGTTGGGGCCAACGTCCTGACTTTC. It encodes CASSIDSQGFVGANVLTF.

This chain uses TRBV30 with TRBJ2-2, with 7 bases lining up with TRBD1. Germline trimming cut 5 bases from V and 4 bases from J; bases unmatched to any gene: 1. This CDR3 spans 12 amino acids. CDR1 GTSNPN and CDR2 SVGIG come from the germline V gene (reference sequence). For the CDR3, the DNA is TGTGCCTGGGGGGACAGCACCGGGGAGCTGTTTTTT. Protein: CAWGDSTGELFF.

The V gene is TRBV4-1, the J gene TRBJ2-7, with 16 bases fitting TRBD2. The CDR3 length is 18 residues. Unmatched junction bases numbered 8, after V lost 1 base and J lost 5 bases. Germline CDR1 is MGHRA and CDR2 is YSYEKL. The CDR3 here is CASSQVDMGLAGGHEQYF. As DNA, the CDR3 is TGCGCCAGCAGCCAAGTCGACATGGGACTAGCGGGGGGGCACGAGCAGTACTTC.

The gene calls are TRBV11-2 and TRBJ2-1; TRBD2 agrees at 11 bases. V gave up 5 bases and J gave up 4 bases; unmatched junction bases: 10. This CDR3 spans 17 amino acids. Germline-derived CDR1 and CDR2 are SGHAT and FQNNGV. The CDR3 spells CASSQTGTSGGYNEQFF. The CDR3 coding sequence is TGTGCCAGCAGCCAAACCGGGACTAGCGGTGGGTACAATGAGCAGTTCTTC.

The chain links TRBV19 to TRBJ1-2, with D perhaps matching TRBD1 (5 bases). The germline V gene has CDR1 LNHDA and CDR2 SQIVND (reference sequence). Trimming removed 6 bases at V and 6 bases at J, with 8 bases between. The CDR3 sequence is 11 residues long. The CDR3 here is CASRTGDGYTF. The CDR3 bases are TGTGCCAGTAGAACAGGAGATGGCTACACCTTC.

This clone was seen only a few times. The rearrangement joins TRBV5-1 to TRBJ2-7, with 7 bases matching TRBD1. The CDR3 is 14 residues long. Germline CDR1 SGHRS, CDR2 YFSETQ. V shed 4 bases and J 6 bases; nucleotides not matched to a gene: 10. CDR3 protein: CASSPRDSAGEQYF. The DNA of the CDR3 is TGCGCCAGCAGCCCCCGGGACAGTGCTGGCGAGCAGTACTTC. Variable domain in full (rest from reference TRBV5-1 and TRBJ2-7): KAGVTQTPRYLIKTRGQQVTLSCSPISGHRSVSWYQQTPGQGLQFLFEYFSETQRNKGNFPGRFSGRQFSNSRSEMNVSTLELGDSALYLCASSPRDSAGEQYFGPGTRLTVT.

V usage is TRBV27 and J usage is TRBJ1-2; no clear D gene. The CDR3 contains 13 residues. The V end was cut by 4 bases, the J end by 2 bases, with 8 bases between. The germline V gene has CDR1 MNHEY and CDR2 SMNVEV (reference sequence). In DNA, the CDR3 is TGTGCCAGCAGTTCTCGAGGGAACTATGGCTACACCTTC. Translating it yields CASSSRGNYGYTF.

The rearrangement links TRBV7-9 to TRBJ1-2, with 9 nucleotides matching TRBD1. CDR1 SEHNR and CDR2 FQNEAQ come from the germline V gene (reference sequence). Trimming at V came to 3 bases and at J to 5 bases, leaving 7 bases not matched to a gene. The CDR3 loop spans 15 amino acids. The CDR3, as DNA: TGTGCCAGCAGCTTTGACCTGACAGGGGGGTATGGCTACACCTTC. It encodes CASSFDLTGGYGYTF. The full variable domain, its missing parts supplied by reference TRBV7-9 and TRBJ1-2, is DTGVSQNPRHKITKRGQNVTFRCDPISEHNRLYWYRQTLGQGPEFLTYFQNEAQLEKSRLLSDRFSAERPKGSFSTLEIQRTEQGDSAMYLCASSFDLTGGYGYTFGSGTRLTVV.

The V call is TRBV5-8, the J call TRBJ1-6; TRBD1 matches at 11 bases. V trimming: 4 bases; J trimming: 8 bases; junction bases outside the gene matches: 2. The CDR3 contains 14 residues. Germline loops: CDR1 SGHTS, CDR2 YDEGEE. CDR3 sequence reads: CASSQGQGDSPLHF. The CDR3, as DNA: TGTGCCAGCAGCCAGGGACAGGGGGATTCACCCCTCCACTTT.

This clone has a single count. The chain combines TRBV7-8 with TRBJ2-2, with TRBD2 identical over 10 bases. Trimming cost V 2 bases and J 3 bases; bases outside gene matches: 9. CDR1 and CDR2 from the germline V gene are SGHVS and FQNEAQ. The CDR3 consists of 18 residues. The CDR3 DNA follows: TGTGCCAGCAGCTTAACTTTTCTAGCGGGGGTATACACCGGGGAGCTGTTTTTT. It codes for CASSLTFLAGVYTGELFF.

This sequence joins TRBV27 and TRBJ1-5; TRBD1 matches at 8 bases. Germline lookup yields CDR1 MNHEY and CDR2 SMNVEV (reference sequence). V shed 4 bases, J shed 6 bases, and the junction held 20 bases outside the gene matches. The CDR3 is 19 residues long. The DNA of the CDR3 is TGTGCCAGCAGTTCCGAACAATCCCGACAGGGGCGCGCCCGTCAGCCCCAGCATTTT. Translated: CASSSEQSRQGRARQPQHF.

CDR3 sequence: CATSDAGTDTQYF. DNA of the CDR3: TGTGCCACCAGTGACGCCGGGACAGATACGCAGTATTTT. This chain joins TRBV24-1 and TRBJ2-3; no firm D call. The V gene lost 4 bases and the J gene lost 3 bases, with 7 bases spanning the gap. Germline lookup yields CDR1 KGHDR and CDR2 SFDVKD. The CDR3 is 13 residues long.

This chain connects TRBV18 to TRBJ2-4; 7 nucleotides agree with TRBD1. V dropped 3 bases and J dropped 6; count of bases not matched to a gene: 5. CDR1 and CDR2 (germline): KGHSH, LQKENI. The CDR3 is 14 amino acids. CDR3: CASSPSRGRNIQYF. In DNA form, the CDR3 reads TGTGCCAGCTCACCTAGCAGGGGGAGAAACATTCAGTACTTC.

This chain links TRBV4-2 with TRBJ2-5; the D gene is possibly TRBD2 (7 bases). V dropped 0 bases and J dropped 5 bases, with 13 bases sitting between them. Looked up from germline, CDR1 is LGHNA and CDR2 is YNFKEQ. The CDR3 contains 15 residues. DNA of the CDR3: TGTGCCAGCAGCCAAGAGGGGGGGCAGGGGGAGACCCAGTACTTC. This gives the protein CASSQEGGQGETQYF.

This clone was seen only once. V and J are TRBV5-4 and TRBJ1-2, with TRBD1 as a possible D gene (6 bases). The CDR3 consists of 14 residues. Trimming took 1 base from V and 4 from J, leaving 11 bases between them. CDR1 and CDR2 (germline): SGHNT, YYREEE (reference sequence). The CDR3 DNA reads TGTGCCAGCAGCTTGCAGGGGATCGGCTATGGCTACACCTTC. Amino acid sequence: CASSLQGIGYGYTF.

The V call is TRBV6-5, the J call TRBJ1-2; 9 bases agree with TRBD1. CDR1 MNHEY and CDR2 SVGAGI come from the germline V gene. Unmatched junction bases numbered 4, after V lost 6 bases and J lost 8 bases. This CDR3 has 12 residues. The CDR3 DNA follows: TGTGCCAGCAGGGGGACAGGGAAGGGCTACACCTTC. Its protein is CASRGTGKGYTF.